This TCR beta chain is from a study of a mutant IDH1 vaccine in newly diagnosed glioma. This table comes from immunoSEQ multiplex PCR, and its TCRdb copy is limited to in-frame clones, with some not included. The data hold tens of thousands of clones, with 85% to 90% observed a single time. Trimming shortened V by 6 bases and J by 2 bases, and 13 bases separated the two germline ends. The germline V gene has CDR1 MNHEY and CDR2 SMNVEV (reference sequence). This CDR3 comprises 14 residues. Concerning this clone itself: The antigen remains unidentified.

Time point described: week 23, last vaccination. Each dose of the vaccine consisted of 300 ug of mutant IDH1 20-mer peptide, with topical imiquimod. The input for sequencing was PBMCs, taken from a glioma patient whose treatment included an IDH1 peptide vaccine. The sequence derives from a woman in her 50s with glioma. The chain uses TRBV27 and TRBJ1-2; D unclear. CDR3 in DNA: TGTGCCAGCAGCTGGGGAGGGTCAAACTATGGCTACACCTTC. Translation: CASSWGGSNYGYTF.